Listed below are T cell receptor beta chains from one sample, sequenced in a study of blood T cell repertoires in COVID-19. Profiled with immunoSEQ multiplex PCR; TCRdb holds only in-frame clones, not every one. Among a few hundred thousand clones, around 90% were seen once, and the ten largest hold 10%. The sequenced sample consisted of peripheral blood. The receptors stem from a woman between 70 and 85 years old with COVID-19, enrolled during active disease. CDR3s include the opening cysteine and the closing phenylalanine or tryptophan. D genes are given only for firm matches. The size of a clone is reported for some rows only, either as once, few or many, or as a class for expanded clones.

J gene	D gene	clone size	V gene	CDR3 DNA	CDR3 protein
TRBJ2-3	.	.	TRBV13	TGTGCCAGCAGCTTTCAAGGGGGCACAGATACGCAGTATTTT	CASSFQGGTDTQYF
TRBJ2-1	.	.	TRBV28	TGTGCCAGCAGTCCAGCCGGGGTCGGTGAGCAGTTCTTC	CASSPAGVGEQFF
TRBJ2-5	.	.	TRBV16	TGTGCCAGCAGCCGAGGGTACTCGGAGACCCAGTACTTC	CASSRGYSETQYF
TRBJ1-1	TRBD1	.	TRBV2	TGTGCCAGCAAAGTCGAGGGGGCGGCCGGCACTGAAGCTTTCTTT	CASKVEGAAGTEAFF
TRBJ2-7	TRBD1	.	TRBV6-5	TGTGCCAGCAGTTACAGGGACAGGGGGACCTACGAGCAGTACTTC	CASSYRDRGTYEQYF
TRBJ2-7	.	few	TRBV7-2	TGTGCCAGCAGTCGGGATGTCGTCTACGAGCAGTACTTC	CASSRDVVYEQYF
TRBJ2-2	.	.	TRBV19	TGTGCCAGTAGAGCTGCCACAGGGCGATCGAACACCGGGGAGCTGTTTTTT	CASRAATGRSNTGELFF
TRBJ2-1	.	.	TRBV6-6	TGTGCCAGCAGTTACTCGCGGCAGTCCAATGAGCAGTTCTTC	CASSYSRQSNEQFF
TRBJ1-2	TRBD1	.	TRBV7-3	TGTGCCAGCAGCCAGGGACAGGGAGGAGGTTATGGCTACACCTTC	CASSQGQGGGYGYTF
TRBJ2-1	TRBD2	.	TRBV24-1	TGTGCCACCAGTGACCCCGGACTAGCGGGGACCGGGGGGGTGTTCTTC	CATSDPGLAGTGGVFF
TRBJ1-6	TRBD1	.	TRBV4-1	TGCGCCAGCAGCCAAGATAGCCTACAGGGGAAAAATAATTCACCCCTCCACTTT	CASSQDSLQGKNNSPLHF